The following is a TCR beta chain sequence with its context. Its antigen is not known. The sample originates from a study of cytomegalovirus exposure and HLA in healthy donors. Study outcomes and limitations: Most TCR sequences were seen very rarely across donors, but some public TCRs occurred in many. Clusters of TCRs from the first cohort tended to co-occur in the roughly 120 validation repertoires (as a later analysis found). Among TCR beta chains, those listed as cytomegalovirus-associated numbered over 150.

From germline, CDR1 is SGHVS and CDR2 FQNEAQ. Trimming took 5 bases from V and 4 from J; bases not matched to a gene: 11. The CDR3 spans 17 residues. Generated by immunoSEQ multiplex PCR, the TCRdb table keeps only in-frame clones and is missing some. The sample holds roughly 60,000 clones, 85% to 95% seen once. Source material: PBMCs. The TCR originated in a young woman in good health and CMV-seropositive. The chain links TRBV7-8 to TRBJ2-1; TRBD2 matches 10 bases. The CDR3, as DNA: TGTGCCAGCAGCCCGAGCCCCGGGACTAGCGTTTACAATGAGCAGTTCTTC. Translated: CASSPSPGTSVYNEQFF.